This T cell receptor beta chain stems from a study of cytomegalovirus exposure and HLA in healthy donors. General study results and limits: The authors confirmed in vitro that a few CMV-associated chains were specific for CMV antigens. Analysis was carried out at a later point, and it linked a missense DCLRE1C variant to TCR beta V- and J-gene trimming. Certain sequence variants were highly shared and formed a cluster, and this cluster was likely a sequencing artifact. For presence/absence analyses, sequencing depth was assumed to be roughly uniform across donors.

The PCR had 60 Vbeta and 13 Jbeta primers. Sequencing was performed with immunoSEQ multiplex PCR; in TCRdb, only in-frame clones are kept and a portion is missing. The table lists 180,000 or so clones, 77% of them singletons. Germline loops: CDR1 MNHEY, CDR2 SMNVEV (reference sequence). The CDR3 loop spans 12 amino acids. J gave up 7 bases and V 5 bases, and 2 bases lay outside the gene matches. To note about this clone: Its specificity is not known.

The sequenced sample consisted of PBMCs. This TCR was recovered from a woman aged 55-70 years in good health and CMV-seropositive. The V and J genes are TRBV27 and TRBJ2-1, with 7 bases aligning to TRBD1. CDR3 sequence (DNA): TGTGCCAGCAGTGCACAGGGGAATGAGCAGTTCTTC. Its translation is CASSAQGNEQFF.